Each of the 20 T cell receptor beta chains below was sequenced from the same sample in a study of T cell responses to AZD1222 COVID-19 vaccine. The data were produced by immunoSEQ multiplex PCR, yet TCRdb's version contains in-frame clones alone and is incomplete. The sample shows 75,000 to 95,000 clones, roughly nine tenths of them seen only once. The sequences come from peripheral blood, collected on day 0 of AZD1222 vaccination. The receptors come from an adult in good health.

The V call is TRBV10-3, the J call TRBJ2-5; 8 bases fit TRBD2. This CDR3 comprises 14 residues. Germline loops: CDR1 ENHRY, CDR2 SYGVKD. J lost 3 bases, V lost 6 bases, and 6 bases had no gene match. CDR3: CAIRAGEYEETQYF. The DNA of the CDR3 is TGTGCCATCAGAGCGGGGGAATACGAAGAGACCCAGTACTTC.

This clone came up a few times. This rearrangement joins TRBV4-1 to TRBJ2-7; TRBD1 matches 7 bases. Trimming cost V 0 bases and J 7 bases; bases outside gene matches: 6. The CDR3 is 14 amino acids. CDR1 is MGHRA and CDR2 is YSYEKL in the germline V gene. Here the CDR3 reads CASSQDRGQGEQYF. CDR3 DNA sequence: TGCGCCAGCAGCCAAGATAGGGGGCAGGGTGAGCAGTACTTC.

The V and J genes are TRBV7-3 and TRBJ2-1; possible D gene TRBD2, 6 bases. The CDR3 length is 14 residues. V was clipped by 2 bases and J by 8 bases, with 13 bases between them. CDR1 is SGHTA and CDR2 is FQGTGA in the germline V gene. Here the CDR3 reads CASSLRAPGDEQFF. In nucleotides, the CDR3 is TGTGCCAGCAGCTTACGGGCGCCGGGGGATGAGCAGTTCTTC.

The chain carries TRBV12-3 or TRBV12-4 and TRBJ1-2; maybe TRBD1 (5 bases). The length of the CDR3 is 12 residues. With 5 bases removed from V and 8 bases from J, the gap between germline ends came to 12 bases. The CDR3 here is CASSPTWDGYTF. CDR3 nucleotide sequence: TGTGCCAGCAGTCCGACGTGGGACGGCTACACCTTC.

The DNA of the CDR3 is TGTGCCAGCAGTCCATGGACAGGGCAAGGCTACACCTTC. It codes for CASSPWTGQGYTF. The chain combines TRBV12-3 or TRBV12-4 with TRBJ1-2; TRBD1 matches at 8 bases. With V trimmed by 5 bases and J by 8 bases, 7 bases remained unmatched. This CDR3 comprises 13 residues.

The V gene is TRBV25-1, the J gene TRBJ1-4, with D hard to call. CDR1 and CDR2 from the germline V gene are MGHDK and SYGVNS. The CDR3 runs to 14 residues. V lost 5 bases, J lost 0 bases, and 7 bases lay in between. The CDR3 is CASSQATTNEKLFF. The CDR3 nucleotides are TGTGCCAGCAGTCAAGCGACAACTAATGAAAAACTGTTTTTT.

The chain recombines TRBV25-1 with TRBJ2-3; TRBD2 is a possible D gene (5 bases). The CDR3 extends over 15 amino acids. V gave up 0 bases and J gave up 0 bases, with 7 bases separating them. Germline-derived CDR1 and CDR2 are MGHDK and SYGVNS. CDR3 DNA: TGTGCCAGCAGTGAATATACGGGGAGCACAGATACGCAGTATTTT. Its translation is CASSEYTGSTDTQYF. Filled out from reference TRBV25-1 and TRBJ2-3, the complete variable domain reads EADIYQTPRYLVIGTGKKITLECSQTMGHDKMYWYQQDPGMELHLIHYSYGVNSTEKGDLSSESTVSRIRTEHFPLTLESARPSHTSQYLCASSEYTGSTDTQYFGPGTRLTVL.

J is TRBJ1-4 and V is TRBV30; 7 bases agree with TRBD1. The germline V gene has CDR1 GTSNPN and CDR2 SVGIG (reference sequence). This CDR3 is built from 14 residues. The J segment lost 6 bases and the V segment lost 4 bases, leaving 8 bases of the junction unmatched. CDR3 DNA sequence: TGTGCCTGGAATCCGGGACAGCAACATGAAAAACTGTTTTTT. Protein: CAWNPGQQHEKLFF.

J is TRBJ1-1 and V is TRBV7-2; D gene ambiguous. Germline V CDR1 and CDR2: SGHTA, FQGNSA. The CDR3 loop spans 14 amino acids. The V and J ends lost 5 bases and 2 bases respectively, with 12 bases between them. CDR3 nucleotides: TGTGCCAGCAGCCCCCCACCGGACAACACTGAAGCTTTCTTT. Amino acid sequence: CASSPPPDNTEAFF.

The chain couples TRBV9 to TRBJ2-5; TRBD1 is a possible D gene (5 bases). The CDR3 extends over 14 amino acids. V gave up 0 bases and J gave up 4 bases, with 10 bases separating them. Germline V CDR1 and CDR2: SGDLS, YYNGEE. The CDR3 bases are TGTGCCAGCAGCGTAGGGGGCCTCAGAGAGACCCAGTACTTC. It is translated as CASSVGGLRETQYF. The variable domain in full, with the rest retrieved from reference TRBV9 and TRBJ2-5, is DSGVTQTPKHLITATGQRVTLRCSPRSGDLSVYWYQQSLDQGLQFLIQYYNGEERAKGNILERFSAQQFPDLHSELNLSSLELGDSALYFCASSVGGLRETQYFGPGTRLLVL.

The chain links TRBV19 to TRBJ1-1; 7 nucleotides match TRBD1. Unmatched junction bases numbered 18, after V lost 9 bases and J lost 5 bases. The CDR3 runs to 16 residues. CDR1 and CDR2 from the germline V gene are LNHDA and SQIVND (reference sequence). In DNA, the CDR3 is TGTGCCAGCACGCACCAAGGGAGCAGGGGGTTTACTGAAGCTTTCTTT. This gives the protein CASTHQGSRGFTEAFF.

The chain has TRBV5-3 and TRBJ1-1; D is undetermined. TRBV5-3 is given ORF status, its function remaining uncertain. Trimming took 4 bases from V and 0 from J, leaving 13 bases between them. The CDR3 has 15 amino acids. The CDR3 bases are TGTGCCAGAAGCAAAACCCCAAGTATGAACACTGAAGCTTTCTTT. Protein sequence: CARSKTPSMNTEAFF.

The chain employs TRBV11-3 and TRBJ2-1; possibly TRBD1 or TRBD2 for D (5 bases each). This CDR3 is 15 amino acids long. Germline lookup yields CDR1 SGHNT and CDR2 YENEEA. V was cut by 3 bases and J by 5 bases, with 14 bases left in between. CDR3 bases: TGTGCCAGCAGCTTCGCCGGGACCCAAGACAATGAGCAGTTCTTC. As protein: CASSFAGTQDNEQFF.

V and J are TRBV5-1 and TRBJ1-1; D is possibly TRBD1 (6 bases). This CDR3 has 13 amino acids. The germline V gene encodes CDR1 SGHRS and CDR2 YFSETQ. Between the trimmed V and J ends, which lost 4 bases and 1 base, there was a span of 8 bases. CDR3 sequence reads: CASSQQGNTEAFF. The DNA for the CDR3 is TGCGCCAGCAGCCAACAGGGGAACACTGAAGCTTTCTTT.

This chain connects TRBV7-3 to TRBJ1-2; unclear D gene. The length of the CDR3 is 14 residues. Germline lookup yields CDR1 SGHTA and CDR2 FQGTGA. The ends were cut back, 4 bases at V and 3 bases at J, with 12 bases in the middle. The CDR3: CASSSTSRDYGYTF. CDR3 nucleotides: TGTGCCAGCAGCTCCACCTCTCGGGACTATGGCTACACCTTC. The variable domain in full, with the rest retrieved from reference TRBV7-3 and TRBJ1-2, is GAGVSQTPSNKVTEKGKYVELRCDPISGHTALYWYRQSLGQGPEFLIYFQGTGAADDSGLPNDRFFAVRPEGSVSTLKIQRTERGDSAVYLCASSSTSRDYGYTFGSGTRLTVV.

Only a few counts were recorded for this clone. V and J are TRBV6-2 or TRBV6-3 and TRBJ2-3, with 9 nucleotides matching TRBD1. CDR3 length equals 17 residues. Trimming at V came to 2 bases and at J to 0 bases, leaving 6 bases not matched to a gene. CDR1 and CDR2 (germline): MNHEY, SVGEGT. The CDR3 DNA follows: TGTGCCAGCAGTTACGGGACAGGGTTTGCTAGCACAGATACGCAGTATTTT. Translated, it gives CASSYGTGFASTDTQYF.

CDR3 in amino acids: CASSQDRATDTQYF. The CDR3 coding sequence is TGTGCCAGCAGCCAGGACAGGGCCACAGATACGCAGTATTTT. The rearrangement uses TRBV3-1 (or the pseudogene TRBV3-2) and TRBJ2-3, with 8 bases matching TRBD1. V was pared by 3 bases and J by 2 bases, with 1 base of the junction left unmatched. CDR3 length equals 14 residues. CDR1 LGHDT and CDR2 YNNKEL come from the germline V gene (reference sequence).

J is TRBJ2-2 and V is TRBV11-3, with D perhaps TRBD1 (6 bases). This CDR3 spans 20 amino acids. V was shortened by 1 base and J by 2 bases, with 23 bases between the two germline ends. Germline values: CDR1 SGHNT, CDR2 YENEEA. The CDR3 DNA is TGTGCCAGCAGCTTAGGGGGTTGGGTAGCCGGGACACTTAACACCGGGGAGCTGTTTTTT. Its protein is CASSLGGWVAGTLNTGELFF.

V and J are TRBV6-1 and TRBJ1-2; D gene unclear. Trimming cost V 2 bases and J 7 bases, with 2 bases left between them. Germline loops: CDR1 MNHNS, CDR2 SASEGT. CDR3 size: 10 residues. The CDR3 sequence is CASSETGYTF. The CDR3 nucleotides are TGTGCCAGCAGTGAAACTGGCTACACCTTC.

This clone came up once. CDR3 sequence (DNA): TGTGCCAGCTCATCCCTCGTGACTGAAGCTTTCTTT. It translates to CASSSLVTEAFF. The V gene is TRBV18, the J gene TRBJ1-1, with D unresolved. This CDR3 is 12 amino acids long. V was cut by 5 bases and J by 5 bases, with 9 bases left in between. CDR1 KGHSH and CDR2 LQKENI come from the germline V gene.